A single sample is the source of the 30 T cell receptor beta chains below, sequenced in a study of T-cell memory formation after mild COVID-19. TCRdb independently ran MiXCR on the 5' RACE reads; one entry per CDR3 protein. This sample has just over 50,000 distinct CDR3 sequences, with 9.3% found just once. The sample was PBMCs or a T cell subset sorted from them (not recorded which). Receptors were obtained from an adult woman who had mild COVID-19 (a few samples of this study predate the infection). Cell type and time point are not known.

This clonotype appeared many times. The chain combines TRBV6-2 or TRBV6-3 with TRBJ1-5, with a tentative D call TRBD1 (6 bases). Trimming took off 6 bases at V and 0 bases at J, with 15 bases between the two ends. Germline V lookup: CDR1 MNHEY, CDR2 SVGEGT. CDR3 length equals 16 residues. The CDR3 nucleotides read TGTGCCAGCAGCCCCGGGACACCGGATAGCAATCAGCCCCAGCATTTT. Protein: CASSPGTPDSNQPQHF.

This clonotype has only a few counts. CDR3 in amino acids: CASSQRTGMRNIQYF. The CDR3 DNA reads as TGTGCCAGCAGCCAACGGACAGGGATGAGAAACATTCAGTACTTC. V and J are TRBV3-1 and TRBJ2-4, with 8 bases matching TRBD1. CDR3 size: 15 residues. V shed 2 bases and J 6 bases; nucleotides not matched to a gene: 6. CDR1 and CDR2 (germline): LGHDT, YNNKEL (reference sequence).

The CDR3 sequence: CASSYLASGANVLTF. The CDR3 nucleotides are TGTGCCAGCAGTTATCTGGCCTCTGGGGCCAACGTCCTGACTTTC. The chain joins TRBV6-5 to TRBJ2-6; D is uncertain. Germline assignment: CDR1 MNHEY and CDR2 SVGAGI. The V end lost 3 bases, the J end lost 0 bases, and 6 bases lay between the germline ends. This CDR3 contains 15 residues.

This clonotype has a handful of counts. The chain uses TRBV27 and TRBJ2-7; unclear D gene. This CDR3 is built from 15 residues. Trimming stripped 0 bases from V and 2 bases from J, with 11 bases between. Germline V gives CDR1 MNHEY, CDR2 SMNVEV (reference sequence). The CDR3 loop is CASSLSEIGAYEQYF. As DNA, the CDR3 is TGTGCCAGCAGTTTATCTGAGATAGGAGCCTACGAGCAGTACTTC.

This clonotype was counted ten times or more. The DNA for the CDR3 is TGTGCCACCAGCAGAGACAGGGAGTCGGGTACTGAAGCTTTCTTT. Protein product: CATSRDRESGTEAFF. The rearrangement links TRBV15 to TRBJ1-1; the D gene is possibly TRBD1 (5 bases). There are 15 residues in the CDR3. The V gene lost 0 bases and the J gene lost 5 bases, with 13 bases spanning the gap. CDR1 and CDR2 from the germline V gene are LNHNV and YYDKDF (reference sequence).

The chain's CDR3 is CASSFLEGVNTEAFF. CDR3 nucleotides: TGTGCCAGCAGTTTTCTCGAGGGGGTGAACACTGAAGCTTTCTTT. The V call is TRBV7-9, the J call TRBJ1-1; the D gene is possibly TRBD1 (6 bases). The length of the CDR3 is 15 residues. Germline lookup yields CDR1 SEHNR and CDR2 FQNEAQ (reference sequence). Deletions cut 6 bases from V and 0 bases from J, with 14 bases between.

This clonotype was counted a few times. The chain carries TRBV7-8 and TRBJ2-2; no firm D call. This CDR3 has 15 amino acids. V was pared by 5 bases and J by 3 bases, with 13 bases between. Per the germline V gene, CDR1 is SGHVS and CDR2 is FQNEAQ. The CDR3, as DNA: TGTGCCAGCAGCCTAGAGGTCTCGTACACCGGGGAGCTGTTTTTT. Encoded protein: CASSLEVSYTGELFF.

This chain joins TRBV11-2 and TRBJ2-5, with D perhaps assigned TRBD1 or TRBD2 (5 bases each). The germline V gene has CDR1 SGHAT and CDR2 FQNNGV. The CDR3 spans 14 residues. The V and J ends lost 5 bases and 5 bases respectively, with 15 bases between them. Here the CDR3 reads CASSPGTPGETQYF. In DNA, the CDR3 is TGTGCCAGCAGCCCCGGGACCCCGGGCGAGACCCAGTACTTC.

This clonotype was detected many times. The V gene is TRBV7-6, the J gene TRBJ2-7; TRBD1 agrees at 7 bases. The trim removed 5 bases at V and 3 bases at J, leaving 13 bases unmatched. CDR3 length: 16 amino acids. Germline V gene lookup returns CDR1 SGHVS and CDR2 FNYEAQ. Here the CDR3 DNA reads TGTGCCAGCAGCCCTCAGACAGGGATGCTACACTACGAGCAGTACTTC. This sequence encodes CASSPQTGMLHYEQYF.

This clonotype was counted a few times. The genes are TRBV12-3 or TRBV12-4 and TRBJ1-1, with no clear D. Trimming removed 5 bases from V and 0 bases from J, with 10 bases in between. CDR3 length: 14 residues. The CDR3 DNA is TGTGCCAGCAGTCCTGCCGGGTTGAACACTGAAGCTTTCTTT. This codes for CASSPAGLNTEAFF.

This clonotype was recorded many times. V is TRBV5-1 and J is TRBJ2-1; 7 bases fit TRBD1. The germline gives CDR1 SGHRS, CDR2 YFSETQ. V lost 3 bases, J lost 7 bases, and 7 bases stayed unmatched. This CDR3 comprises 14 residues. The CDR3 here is CASSSGTGANEQFF. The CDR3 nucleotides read TGCGCCAGCAGCTCAGGTACAGGGGCAAATGAGCAGTTCTTC.

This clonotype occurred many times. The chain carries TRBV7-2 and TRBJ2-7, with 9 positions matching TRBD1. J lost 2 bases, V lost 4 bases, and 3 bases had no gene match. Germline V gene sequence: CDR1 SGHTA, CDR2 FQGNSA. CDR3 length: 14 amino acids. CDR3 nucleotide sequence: TGTGCCAGCAGCTCAAGGACAGGGGCCTACGAGCAGTACTTC. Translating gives CASSSRTGAYEQYF.

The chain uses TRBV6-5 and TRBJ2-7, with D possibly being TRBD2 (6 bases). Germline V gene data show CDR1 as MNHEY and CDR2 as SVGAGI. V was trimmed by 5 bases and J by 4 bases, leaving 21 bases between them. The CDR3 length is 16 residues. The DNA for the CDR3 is TGTGCCAGCAGTCAAGGCCGCGGGACGCTGGGGTACGAGCAGTACTTC. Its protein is CASSQGRGTLGYEQYF.

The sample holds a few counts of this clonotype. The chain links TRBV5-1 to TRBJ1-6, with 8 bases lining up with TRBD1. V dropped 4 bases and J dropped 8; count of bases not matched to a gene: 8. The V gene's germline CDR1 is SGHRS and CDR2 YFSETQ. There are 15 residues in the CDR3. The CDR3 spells CASSLLQGADSPLHF. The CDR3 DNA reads TGCGCCAGCAGCCTACTCCAGGGGGCCGATTCACCCCTCCACTTT.

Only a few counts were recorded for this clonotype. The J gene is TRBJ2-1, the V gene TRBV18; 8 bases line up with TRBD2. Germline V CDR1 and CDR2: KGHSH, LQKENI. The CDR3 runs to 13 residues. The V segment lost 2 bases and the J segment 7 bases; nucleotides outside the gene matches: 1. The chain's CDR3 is CASSPGGGNEQFF. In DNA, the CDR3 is TGTGCCAGCTCACCAGGCGGGGGGAATGAGCAGTTCTTC. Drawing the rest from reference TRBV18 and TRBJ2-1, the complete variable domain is NAGVMQNPRHLVRRRGQEARLRCSPMKGHSHVYWYRQLPEEGLKFMVYLQKENIIDESGMPKERFSAEFPKEGPSILRIQQVVRGDSAAYFCASSPGGGNEQFFGPGTRLTVL.

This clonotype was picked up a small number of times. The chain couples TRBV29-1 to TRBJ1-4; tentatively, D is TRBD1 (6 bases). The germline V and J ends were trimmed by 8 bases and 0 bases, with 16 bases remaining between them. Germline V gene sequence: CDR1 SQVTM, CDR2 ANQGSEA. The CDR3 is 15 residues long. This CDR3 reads CSIRGAVATNEKLFF. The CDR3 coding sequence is TGCAGCATCCGGGGGGCGGTCGCAACTAATGAAAAACTGTTTTTT.

The DNA of the CDR3 is TGTGCCATCAGTGTTAGGGCCCAAGAGACCCAGTACTTC. Amino acids: CAISVRAQETQYF. The V and J genes are TRBV10-3 and TRBJ2-5; D is unresolved. The CDR3 sequence is 13 residues long. Trimming pared 4 bases from V and 1 base from J, leaving 7 bases between. Germline V gene lookup returns CDR1 ENHRY and CDR2 SYGVKD.

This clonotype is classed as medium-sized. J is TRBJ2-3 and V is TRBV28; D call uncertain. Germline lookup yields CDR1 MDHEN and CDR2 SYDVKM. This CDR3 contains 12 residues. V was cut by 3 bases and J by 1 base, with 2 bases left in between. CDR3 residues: CASSLRTDTQYF. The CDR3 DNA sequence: TGTGCCAGCAGTTTGCGCACAGATACGCAGTATTTT.

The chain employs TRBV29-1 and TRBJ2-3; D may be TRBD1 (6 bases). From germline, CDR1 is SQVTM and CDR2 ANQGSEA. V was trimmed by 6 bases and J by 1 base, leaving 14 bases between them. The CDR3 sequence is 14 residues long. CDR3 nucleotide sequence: TGCAGCGTACTCAGAGGGGGTCGCACAGATACGCAGTATTTT. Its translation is CSVLRGGRTDTQYF.

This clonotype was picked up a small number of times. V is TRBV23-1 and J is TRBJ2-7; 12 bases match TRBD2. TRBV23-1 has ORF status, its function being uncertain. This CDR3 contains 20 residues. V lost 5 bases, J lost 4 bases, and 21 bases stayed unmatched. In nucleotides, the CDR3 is TGCGCCAGCAGTTCCGAGGGGGCGAAGACTAGCGGGAGTCCCATTTACGAGCAGTACTTC. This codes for CASSSEGAKTSGSPIYEQYF.

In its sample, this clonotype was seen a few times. CDR3 residues: CASSPGNTYNEQFF. As DNA, the CDR3 is TGTGCCAGCAGCCCGGGGAATACCTACAATGAGCAGTTCTTC. The chain joins TRBV3-1 to TRBJ2-1; tentatively, D is TRBD2 (5 bases). The germline gives CDR1 LGHDT, CDR2 YNNKEL (reference sequence). The CDR3 consists of 14 residues. V was pared by 4 bases and J by 2 bases, with 9 bases between.

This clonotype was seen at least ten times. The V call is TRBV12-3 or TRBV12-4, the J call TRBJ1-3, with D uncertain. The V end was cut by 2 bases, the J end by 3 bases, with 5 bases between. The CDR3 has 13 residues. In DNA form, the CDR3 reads TGTGCCAGCAGTTTAAAGATTGGAAACACCATATATTTT. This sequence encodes CASSLKIGNTIYF.

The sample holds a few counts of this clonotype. CDR3: CAWSVIFVLQGSGELFF. The CDR3 DNA is TGTGCCTGGAGTGTCATATTTGTCTTACAGGGGTCCGGGGAGCTGTTTTTT. This chain links TRBV30 with TRBJ2-2; TRBD1 matches at 7 bases. With 0 bases clipped from V and 6 bases from J, the junction kept 13 bases outside the gene matches. CDR1 and CDR2 (germline): GTSNPN, SVGIG (reference sequence). The CDR3 totals 17 residues. The full variable domain, its missing parts supplied by reference TRBV30 and TRBJ2-2, is SQTIHQWPATLVQPVGSPLSLECTVEGTSNPNLYWYRQAAGRGLQLLFYSVGIGQISSEVPQNLSASRPQDRQFILSSKKLLLSDSGFYLCAWSVIFVLQGSGELFFGEGSRLTVL.

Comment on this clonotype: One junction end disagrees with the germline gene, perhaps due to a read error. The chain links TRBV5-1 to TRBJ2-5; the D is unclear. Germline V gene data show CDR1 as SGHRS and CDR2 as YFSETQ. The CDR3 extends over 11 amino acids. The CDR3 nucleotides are TGCGCCAGCAGCTTTAAAGAGACCCAGTGCTTC. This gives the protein CASSFKETQCF.

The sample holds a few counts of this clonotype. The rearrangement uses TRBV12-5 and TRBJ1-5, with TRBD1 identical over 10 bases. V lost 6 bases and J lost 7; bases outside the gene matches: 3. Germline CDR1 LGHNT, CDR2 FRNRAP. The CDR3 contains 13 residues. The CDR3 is CASGRTGGQPQHF. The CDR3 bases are TGTGCTAGTGGCCGGACAGGGGGACAGCCCCAGCATTTT.

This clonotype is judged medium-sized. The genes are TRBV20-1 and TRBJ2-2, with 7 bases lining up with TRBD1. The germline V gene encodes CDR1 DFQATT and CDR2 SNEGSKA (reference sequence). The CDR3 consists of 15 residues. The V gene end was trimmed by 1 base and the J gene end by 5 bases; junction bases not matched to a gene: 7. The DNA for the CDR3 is TGCAGTGCTAGAGGCACAGGGGCGCTGACCGGGGAGCTGTTTTTT. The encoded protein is CSARGTGALTGELFF.

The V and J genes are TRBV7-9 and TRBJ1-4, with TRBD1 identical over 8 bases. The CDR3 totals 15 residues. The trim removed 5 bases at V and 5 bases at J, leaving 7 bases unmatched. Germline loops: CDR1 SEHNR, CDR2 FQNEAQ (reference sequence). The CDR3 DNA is TGTGCCAGCAGCCAAAGACAGGGGCGGAATGAAAAACTGTTTTTT. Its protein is CASSQRQGRNEKLFF.

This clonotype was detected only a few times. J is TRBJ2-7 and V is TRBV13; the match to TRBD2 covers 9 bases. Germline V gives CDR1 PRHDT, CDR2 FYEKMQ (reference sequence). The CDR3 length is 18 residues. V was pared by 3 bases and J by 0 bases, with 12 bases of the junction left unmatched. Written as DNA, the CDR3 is TGTGCCAGCAGCTTTCGGGGACTAGCCCGGGGGGGCTCCTACGAGCAGTACTTC. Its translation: CASSFRGLARGGSYEQYF.

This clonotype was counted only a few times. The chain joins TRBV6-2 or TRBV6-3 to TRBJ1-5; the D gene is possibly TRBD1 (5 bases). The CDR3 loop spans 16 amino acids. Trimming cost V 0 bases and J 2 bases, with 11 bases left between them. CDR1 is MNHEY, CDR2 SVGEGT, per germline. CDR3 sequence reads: CASSYSAGAGNQPQHF. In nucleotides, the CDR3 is TGTGCCAGCAGTTACTCAGCCGGGGCGGGCAATCAGCCCCAGCATTTT.

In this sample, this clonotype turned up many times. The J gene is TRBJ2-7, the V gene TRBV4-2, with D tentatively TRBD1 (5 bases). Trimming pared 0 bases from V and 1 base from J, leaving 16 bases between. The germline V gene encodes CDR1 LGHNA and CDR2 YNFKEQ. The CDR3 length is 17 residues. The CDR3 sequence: CASSQESQGQPSYEQYF. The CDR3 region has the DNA TGTGCCAGCAGCCAAGAAAGTCAGGGCCAACCTTCCTACGAGCAGTACTTC.